These 18 T cell receptor beta chains came from one sample sequenced in a study of cytomegalovirus exposure and HLA in healthy donors. Primers for the PCR totalled 60 Vbeta and 13 Jbeta. The repertoire was sequenced with immunoSEQ multiplex PCR; TCRdb's copy has only in-frame clones and lacks some. Of 150,000 or so clones listed, around 79% were seen once; the top ten hold 6.5% to 8%. The sequenced sample was PBMCs. The origin of the receptors is a woman aged 40 to 55 in good health and CMV-seropositive.

The chain has TRBV29-1 and TRBJ1-1; the D gene is possibly TRBD1 (5 bases). The CDR3 loop spans 13 amino acids. The ends were cut back, 3 bases at V and 4 bases at J, with 12 bases in the middle. Germline V gene lookup returns CDR1 SQVTM and CDR2 ANQGSEA. The CDR3, as DNA: TGCAGCGTTGATGAACAGGAGGGCACTGAAGCTTTCTTT. This gives the protein CSVDEQEGTEAFF. Full variable domain (outside the CDR3, taken from reference TRBV29-1 and TRBJ1-1): SAVISQKPSRDICQRGTSLTIQCQVDSQVTMMFWYRQQPGQSLTLIATANQGSEATYESGFVIDKFPISRPNLTFSTLTVSNMSPEDSSIYLCSVDEQEGTEAFFGQGTRLTVV.

The V and J genes are TRBV5-4 and TRBJ1-2; maybe TRBD1 (6 bases). The V end lost 0 bases, the J end lost 7 bases, and 25 bases lay between the germline ends. CDR3 length equals 18 residues. Germline CDR1 SGHNT, CDR2 YYREEE (reference sequence). The CDR3 region is CASSLGLRTRPGASGYTF. The DNA for the CDR3 is TGTGCCAGCAGCTTGGGATTAAGGACGCGCCCAGGGGCCAGTGGCTACACCTTC.

The rearrangement uses TRBV28 and TRBJ1-2; the D gene is possibly TRBD1 (6 bases). CDR1 is MDHEN and CDR2 is SYDVKM in the germline V gene. This CDR3 is built from 14 residues. The germline V and J ends were trimmed by 2 bases and 2 bases, with 9 bases remaining between them. CDR3 loop: CASSLEQGNYGYTF. Here the CDR3 DNA reads TGTGCCAGCAGTTTAGAACAGGGAAACTATGGCTACACCTTC.

This chain uses TRBV28 with TRBJ2-7; D remains ambiguous. Germline V gene lookup returns CDR1 MDHEN and CDR2 SYDVKM. The V and J ends lost 3 bases and 3 bases respectively, with 12 bases between them. CDR3 size: 14 residues. CDR3 region: CASSFSIGLYEQYF. The DNA for the CDR3 is TGTGCCAGCAGTTTTTCAATCGGTCTCTACGAGCAGTACTTC.

The sample holds a few counts of this clone. The chain is built from TRBV5-5 and TRBJ1-2, with 9 bases fitting TRBD1. The CDR3 extends over 14 amino acids. J lost 5 bases, V lost 3 bases, and 5 bases had no gene match. The germline CDR1 and CDR2 sequences are SGHKS and YYEKEE (reference sequence). The CDR3 spells CASSSGTGFYGYTF. Written as DNA, the CDR3 is TGTGCCAGCAGCTCCGGGACAGGGTTTTATGGCTACACCTTC.

V gene TRBV25-1 combines with J gene TRBJ1-6; D is uncertain. The length of the CDR3 is 14 residues. Germline V CDR1 and CDR2: MGHDK, SYGVNS. The germline V and J ends were trimmed by 0 bases and 10 bases, with 10 bases remaining between them. Here the CDR3 DNA reads TGTGCCAGCAGTGAATATCCCCAGACATCACCCCTCCACTTT. Amino acids: CASSEYPQTSPLHF.

V and J are TRBV19 and TRBJ2-6, with 7 bases identical to TRBD1. Per the germline V gene, CDR1 is LNHDA and CDR2 is SQIVND (reference sequence). The CDR3 totals 19 residues. Trimming removed 3 bases from V and 0 bases from J; junction bases left unmatched: 11. CDR3 DNA sequence: TGTGCCAGTAGTATCGGGACAGCTTTGCTCCTCTCTGGGGCCAACGTCCTGACTTTC. Its translation is CASSIGTALLLSGANVLTF.

V gene TRBV6-1 combines with J gene TRBJ2-7, with 9 positions matching TRBD1. Germline values: CDR1 MNHNS, CDR2 SASEGT. The CDR3 consists of 14 residues. Losses at the gene ends were 8 bases for V and 0 bases for J; bases not matched to a gene: 5. As DNA, the CDR3 is TGTGCCAGCCATAGGGACAGGGTCTCCTACGAGCAGTACTTC. This sequence encodes CASHRDRVSYEQYF.

This chain joins TRBV5-1 and TRBJ2-2, with TRBD1 identical over 9 bases. CDR1 is SGHRS and CDR2 is YFSETQ in the germline V gene. This CDR3 contains 16 residues. Unmatched junction bases numbered 12, after V lost 7 bases and J lost 5 bases. The CDR3 DNA reads TGCGCCAGCCACCCTGGACAGGGGACGAGTACCGGGGAGCTGTTTTTT. It codes for CASHPGQGTSTGELFF.

V and J are TRBV5-6 and TRBJ2-7, with TRBD2 matching 10 bases. J lost 6 bases, V lost 2 bases, and 8 bases had no gene match. Germline V CDR1 and CDR2: SGHDT, YYEEEE. This CDR3 comprises 15 residues. The CDR3 DNA reads as TGTGCCAGCAGCTTTGGGTGGAGCGGGGGGGCCGAGCAGTACTTC. Encoded protein: CASSFGWSGGAEQYF. Together with reference TRBV5-6 and TRBJ2-7, the CDR3 gives the full variable domain: DAGVTQSPTHLIKTRGQQVTLRCSPKSGHDTVSWYQQALGQGPQFIFQYYEEEERQRGNFPDRFSGHQFPNYSSELNVNALLLGDSALYLCASSFGWSGGAEQYFGPGTRLTVT.

This clone showed up just once. This sequence joins TRBV5-6 and TRBJ1-3; 7 bases agree with TRBD1. Germline V lookup: CDR1 SGHDT, CDR2 YYEEEE. This CDR3 is built from 17 residues. The trim removed 3 bases at V and 1 base at J, leaving 10 bases unmatched. As DNA, the CDR3 is TGTGCCAGCAGCTACTACAGGGGCCCTCAGTCTGGAAACACCATATATTTT. Translation gives CASSYYRGPQSGNTIYF.

The rearrangement links TRBV6-5 to TRBJ2-5; 8 bases agree with TRBD1. The CDR3 spans 14 residues. V lost 6 bases, J lost 3 bases, and 6 bases stayed unmatched. CDR1 and CDR2 from the germline V gene are MNHEY and SVGAGI. CDR3 bases: TGTGCCAGCAGATCATACAGGGGGGAAGAGACCCAGTACTTC. This translates into CASRSYRGEETQYF.

This sequence joins TRBV5-1 and TRBJ2-5, with 7 nucleotides matching TRBD2. The CDR3 sequence is 14 residues long. Germline lookup yields CDR1 SGHRS and CDR2 YFSETQ. The J segment lost 5 bases and the V segment lost 0 bases, leaving 4 bases of the junction unmatched. In nucleotides, the CDR3 is TGCGCCAGCAGCTTGGGGCGGGGAGGGGAGACCCAGTACTTC. Protein product: CASSLGRGGETQYF.

V and J are TRBV9 and TRBJ2-3, with D perhaps TRBD2 (5 bases). This CDR3 comprises 14 residues. With 4 bases removed from V and 0 bases from J, the gap between germline ends came to 9 bases. Per the germline V gene, CDR1 is SGDLS and CDR2 is YYNGEE. CDR3 nucleotide sequence: TGTGCCAGCAGCAGCGGATCTAGCACAGATACGCAGTATTTT. This translates into CASSSGSSTDTQYF.

The chain uses TRBV11-2 and TRBJ2-1; 8 bases are a match to TRBD1. This CDR3 has 15 amino acids. Germline assignment: CDR1 SGHAT and CDR2 FQNNGV. V trimming: 5 bases; J trimming: 4 bases; junction bases outside the gene matches: 7. CDR3 in amino acids: CASSPLWDRYNEQFF. The CDR3 DNA reads as TGTGCCAGCAGCCCCCTGTGGGACAGGTACAATGAGCAGTTCTTC.

J is TRBJ2-7 and V is TRBV12-2; the listed D gene, TRBD2, was not tested against the DNA. TRBV12-2 is a pseudogene locus. The CDR3 has 10 amino acids. The CDR3 bases are TGTGCAAGTCTCCCTTACGAGCAGTACTTC. Translated: CASLPYEQYF.

The rearrangement joins TRBV10-3 to TRBJ1-2, with 9 bases lining up with TRBD1. The CDR3 length is 16 residues. Trimming cost V 3 bases and J 4 bases; bases outside gene matches: 9. Germline CDR1 ENHRY, CDR2 SYGVKD. CDR3 DNA: TGTGCCATCAGTGATGGGACAGGGTCGGTGAGCTATGGCTACACCTTC. It encodes CAISDGTGSVSYGYTF.

This clone was counted only a few times. In nucleotides, the CDR3 is TGTGCCAGCAGAACTAGCGGGGGAAACGAGCAGTACTTC. Translation gives CASRTSGGNEQYF. V and J are TRBV2 and TRBJ2-7; 11 nucleotides match TRBD2. With 6 bases clipped from V and 5 bases from J, the junction kept 3 bases outside the gene matches. CDR3 size: 13 residues. The germline V gene encodes CDR1 SNHLY and CDR2 FYNNEI.